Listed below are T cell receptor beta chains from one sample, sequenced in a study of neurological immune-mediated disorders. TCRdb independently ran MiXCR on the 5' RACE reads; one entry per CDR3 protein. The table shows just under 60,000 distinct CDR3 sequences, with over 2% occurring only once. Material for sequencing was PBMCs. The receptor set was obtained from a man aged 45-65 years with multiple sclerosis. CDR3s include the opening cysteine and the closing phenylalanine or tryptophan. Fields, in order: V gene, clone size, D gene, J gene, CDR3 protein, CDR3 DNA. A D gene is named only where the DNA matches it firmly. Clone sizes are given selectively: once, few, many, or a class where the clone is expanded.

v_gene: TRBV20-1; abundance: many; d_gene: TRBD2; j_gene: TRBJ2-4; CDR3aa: CSARWDTSSGGEGVAKNIQYF; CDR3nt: TGCAGTGCTAGATGGGACACGTCTAGCGGGGGGGAAGGGGTAGCCAAAAACATTCAGTACTTC
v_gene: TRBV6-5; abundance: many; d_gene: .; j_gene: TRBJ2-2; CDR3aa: CASRTGSGELFF; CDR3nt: TGTGCCAGCAGAACAGGGTCCGGGGAGCTGTTTTTT
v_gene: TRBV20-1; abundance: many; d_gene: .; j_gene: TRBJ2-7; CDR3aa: CSASTGQDYGEQYF; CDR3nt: TGCAGTGCGAGTACAGGACAGGACTACGGGGAGCAGTACTTC
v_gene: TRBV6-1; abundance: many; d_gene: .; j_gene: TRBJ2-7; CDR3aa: CASSEVRGGHYEQYF; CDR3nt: TGTGCCAGCAGTGAAGTAAGGGGGGGACACTACGAGCAGTACTTC
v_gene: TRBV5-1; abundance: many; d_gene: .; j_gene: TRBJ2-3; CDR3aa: CASSLGQSTDTQYF; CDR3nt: TGCGCCAGCAGCTTGGGGCAGAGCACAGATACGCAGTATTTT
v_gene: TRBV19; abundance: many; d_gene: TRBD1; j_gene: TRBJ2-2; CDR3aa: CASSGTVNTGELFF; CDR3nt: TGTGCCAGCTCCGGGACAGTGAACACCGGGGAGCTGTTTTTT
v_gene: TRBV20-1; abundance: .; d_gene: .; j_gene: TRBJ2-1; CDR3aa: CSARDRRGGLDEQFF; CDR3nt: TGCAGTGCTAGAGATCGGAGGGGGGGCCTGGATGAGCAGTTCTTC
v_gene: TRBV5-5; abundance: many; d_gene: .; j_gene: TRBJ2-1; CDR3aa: CASSFGRGGSYNEQFF; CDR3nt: TGTGCCAGCAGCTTTGGAAGGGGGGGTTCCTACAATGAGCAGTTCTTC
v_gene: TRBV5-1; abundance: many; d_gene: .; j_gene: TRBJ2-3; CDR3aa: CASSFGGARTDTQYF; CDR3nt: TGCGCCAGCAGCTTTGGGGGGGCCCGCACAGATACGCAGTATTTT
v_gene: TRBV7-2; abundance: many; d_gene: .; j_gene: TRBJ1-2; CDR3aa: CASSPDTYGYTF; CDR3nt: TGTGCCAGCAGTCCAGACACCTATGGCTACACCTTC
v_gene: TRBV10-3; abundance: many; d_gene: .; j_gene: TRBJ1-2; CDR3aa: CAISYDQVGYTF; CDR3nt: TGTGCCATCAGTTACGATCAGGTGGGCTACACCTTC
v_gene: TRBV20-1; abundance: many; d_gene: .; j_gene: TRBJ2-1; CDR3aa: CSPSGWHEQFF; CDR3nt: TGCAGTCCCAGCGGGTGGCATGAGCAGTTCTTC